This entry lists 23 T cell receptor beta chains sequenced from one sample in a study of blood T cell repertoires in COVID-19. Repertoires were generated with immunoSEQ multiplex PCR, while TCRdb's copy carries only in-frame clones and drops some. Here the sample spans 90,000 to 120,000 clones, around 80% being singletons. Source material: peripheral blood. These receptors were obtained from a man between 70 and 80 years old with acute or convalescent COVID-19.

CDR3 residues: CASSSTATNEKLFF. CDR3 DNA sequence: TGCGCCAGCAGCTCGACAGCAACTAATGAAAAACTGTTTTTT. This chain uses TRBV5-1 with TRBJ1-4; possible D gene TRBD1, 5 bases. The V end lost 3 bases, the J end lost 0 bases, and 6 bases lay between the germline ends. The germline V gene has CDR1 SGHRS and CDR2 YFSETQ. The CDR3 extends over 14 amino acids. Supplemented by reference TRBV5-1 and TRBJ1-4, the full variable domain reads KAGVTQTPRYLIKTRGQQVTLSCSPISGHRSVSWYQQTPGQGLQFLFEYFSETQRNKGNFPGRFSGRQFSNSRSEMNVSTLELGDSALYLCASSSTATNEKLFFGSGTQLSVL.

This rearrangement joins TRBV6-5 to TRBJ2-2; 7 bases map to TRBD2. The CDR3 totals 15 residues. J lost 4 bases, V lost 2 bases, and 4 bases had no gene match. CDR1 and CDR2 from the germline V gene are MNHEY and SVGAGI. The CDR3 nucleotides read TGTGCCAGCAGTTACGGCGGGAGACCCACCGGGGAGCTGTTTTTT. It yields the protein CASSYGGRPTGELFF.

This chain links TRBV6-2 or TRBV6-3 with TRBJ2-2; D is possibly TRBD2 (5 bases). The CDR3 sequence is 15 residues long. Germline CDR1 MNHEY, CDR2 SVGEGT. Trimming left V 4 bases short and J 1 base short, with 10 bases between. CDR3 nucleotide sequence: TGTGCCAGCAGTTTCTCGGACTTGAACACCGGGGAGCTGTTTTTT. Translation gives CASSFSDLNTGELFF.

This chain links TRBV2 with TRBJ1-5; 8 bases map to TRBD1. V lost 4 bases to trimming and J lost 2 bases; unmatched junction nucleotides: 4. Germline CDR1 is SNHLY and CDR2 is FYNNEI. The CDR3 totals 15 residues. In DNA form, the CDR3 reads TGTGCCAGCAGTGCGGACAGGGTCGGCAATCAGCCCCAGCATTTT. It is translated as CASSADRVGNQPQHF.

The chain combines TRBV27 with TRBJ2-1; 12 bases are shared with TRBD2. The CDR3 is 15 amino acids. J lost 9 bases, V lost 2 bases, and 5 bases had no gene match. The germline V gene encodes CDR1 MNHEY and CDR2 SMNVEV (reference sequence). CDR3 in amino acids: CASSLLAGGAGEQFF. Here the CDR3 DNA reads TGTGCCAGCAGTTTACTAGCGGGGGGGGCCGGTGAGCAGTTCTTC.

The chain is built from TRBV7-8 and TRBJ2-3; TRBD2 matches at 13 bases. CDR3 length: 16 residues. From germline, CDR1 is SGHVS and CDR2 FQNEAQ. With V trimmed by 5 bases and J by 1 base, 3 bases remained unmatched. The CDR3 sequence is CASSEGTSGGTDTQYF. CDR3 bases: TGTGCCAGCAGCGAAGGGACTAGCGGGGGCACAGATACGCAGTATTTT.

The chain is built from TRBV13 and TRBJ1-3, with D perhaps matching TRBD1 (6 bases). Trimming shortened V by 5 bases and J by 0 bases, and 17 bases separated the two germline ends. The CDR3 has 17 amino acids. Germline V gene lookup returns CDR1 PRHDT and CDR2 FYEKMQ (reference sequence). The chain's CDR3 is CASSPRTALSSGNTIYF. The CDR3 DNA sequence: TGTGCCAGCAGCCCCAGGACAGCCCTAAGCTCTGGAAACACCATATATTTT. Drawing the rest from reference TRBV13 and TRBJ1-3, the complete variable domain is AAGVIQSPRHLIKEKRETATLKCYPIPRHDTVYWYQQGPGQDPQFLISFYEKMQSDKGSIPDRFSAQQFSDYHSELNMSSLELGDSALYFCASSPRTALSSGNTIYFGEGSWLTVV.

The chain is built from TRBV14 and TRBJ1-2; 10 bases fit TRBD1. This CDR3 spans 15 amino acids. With V trimmed by 4 bases and J by 8 bases, 10 bases remained unmatched. Germline loops: CDR1 SGHDN, CDR2 FVKESK. The CDR3 DNA reads TGTGCCAGCAGCCCGATCGACAGGGGGCAAGACGGCTACACCTTC. Its translation is CASSPIDRGQDGYTF.

As for this clone: Different DNA sequences within this sample yield the same CDR3. J is TRBJ1-2 and V is TRBV7-8; D is unclear. V lost 5 bases and J 4 bases, leaving 11 bases between the germline ends. The CDR3 has 13 amino acids. Germline lookup yields CDR1 SGHVS and CDR2 FQNEAQ. The chain's CDR3 is CASSPPGLYGYTF. CDR3 DNA sequence: TGTGCCAGCAGCCCCCCGGGTCTCTATGGCTACACCTTC.

The rearrangement uses TRBV6-1 and TRBJ2-3; D remains unclear. Germline CDR1 reads MNHNS; CDR2 reads SASEGT. The CDR3 totals 13 residues. Trimming took off 3 bases at V and 4 bases at J, with 8 bases between the two ends. CDR3 DNA sequence: TGTGCCAGCAGTGATGTGGCCCCAGATACGCAGTATTTT. It codes for CASSDVAPDTQYF.

V usage is TRBV12-3 or TRBV12-4 and J usage is TRBJ1-6; TRBD1 matches at 8 bases. V gave up 7 bases and J gave up 9 bases; unmatched junction bases: 5. This CDR3 has 13 amino acids. The CDR3 spells CASTSGQASPLHF. Here the CDR3 DNA reads TGTGCCAGCACCTCGGGACAGGCTTCACCCCTCCACTTT.

A few counts support this clone. The V call is TRBV14, the J call TRBJ1-6; D unresolved. Trimming stripped 2 bases from V and 6 bases from J, with 5 bases between. The CDR3 is 13 amino acids. Germline loops: CDR1 SGHDN, CDR2 FVKESK. Here the CDR3 DNA reads TGTGCCAGCAGCCAAACTGTTAATTCACCCCTCCACTTT. Translated, it gives CASSQTVNSPLHF.

The V call is TRBV9, the J call TRBJ1-1, with 9 nucleotides matching TRBD1. This CDR3 has 17 amino acids. Per the germline V gene, CDR1 is SGDLS and CDR2 is YYNGEE. V lost 4 bases, J lost 5 bases, and 15 bases stayed unmatched. The CDR3 DNA sequence: TGTGCCAGCAGCCCCGGGACAGGGAGCCGCCTTAGGACTGAAGCTTTCTTT. It translates to CASSPGTGSRLRTEAFF.

The chain employs TRBV6-1 and TRBJ1-1; D perhaps matches TRBD1 (6 bases). Germline loops: CDR1 MNHNS, CDR2 SASEGT. The V end was cut by 1 base, the J end by 11 bases, with 17 bases between. This CDR3 is built from 14 residues. The CDR3: CASSEGITGYWAFF. The CDR3 DNA reads TGTGCCAGCAGTGAAGGGATCACAGGGTACTGGGCTTTCTTT.

The rearrangement links TRBV2 to TRBJ2-1, with TRBD2 matching over 10 bases. CDR1 is SNHLY, CDR2 FYNNEI, per germline. The junction had 4 bases not matched to a gene; V was cut back by 4 bases and J by 4 bases. The CDR3 runs 15 residues. CDR3 residues: CASSASGGPYNEQFF. The CDR3 DNA follows: TGTGCCAGCAGTGCTAGCGGGGGCCCTTACAATGAGCAGTTCTTC. Variable domain in full (rest from reference TRBV2 and TRBJ2-1): EPEVTQTPSHQVTQMGQEVILRCVPISNHLYFYWYRQILGQKVEFLVSFYNNEISEKSEIFDDQFSVERPDGSNFTLKIRSTKLEDSAMYFCASSASGGPYNEQFFGPGTRLTVL.

This clone is a singleton in its sample. The chain is built from TRBV6-5 and TRBJ1-2; D remains unclear. V dropped 0 bases and J dropped 8 bases, with 10 bases sitting between them. CDR1 is MNHEY, CDR2 SVGAGI, per germline. This CDR3 spans 13 amino acids. CDR3 bases: TGTGCCAGCAGTTACTCCCCGGAGGCAGGCTACACCTTC. Its translation: CASSYSPEAGYTF.

The chain links TRBV7-9 to TRBJ2-7, with D possibly matching TRBD2 (5 bases). CDR1 SEHNR and CDR2 FQNEAQ come from the germline V gene (reference sequence). CDR3 length equals 14 residues. The ends were cut back, 1 base at V and 5 bases at J, with 12 bases in the middle. DNA of the CDR3: TGTGCCAGCAGCTTAGGGAGGTCCGGTGACGAGCAGTACTTC. It encodes CASSLGRSGDEQYF.

The genes are TRBV6-5 and TRBJ1-2, with a possible D match to TRBD1 (5 bases). The CDR3 runs 13 residues. V was trimmed by 2 bases and J by 8 bases, leaving 12 bases between them. Germline-derived CDR1 and CDR2 are MNHEY and SVGAGI. CDR3 sequence: CASSYQQGGGYTF. Written as DNA, the CDR3 is TGTGCCAGCAGTTACCAGCAGGGTGGCGGCTACACCTTC.

The chain recombines TRBV6-6 with TRBJ2-2, with 9 bases identical to TRBD1. V was pared by 5 bases and J by 6 bases, with 13 bases of the junction left unmatched. The length of the CDR3 is 17 residues. In germline, CDR1 is MNHNY, CDR2 SVGAGI (reference sequence). CDR3 in DNA: TGTGCCAGCAGTCACACCGGGACAGGGAAACGGGCCGGGGAGCTGTTTTTT. It specifies CASSHTGTGKRAGELFF.

The chain employs TRBV19 and TRBJ1-4; D not resolved. There are 15 residues in the CDR3. Trimming took 5 bases from V and 6 from J, leaving 16 bases between them. Germline V gene data show CDR1 as LNHDA and CDR2 as SQIVND (reference sequence). CDR3 bases: TGTGCCAGTAGTCCCGTACCGGGAGGAGATGAAAAACTGTTTTTT. Translation: CASSPVPGGDEKLFF.

Details on this clone: This sample includes further DNA sequences coding for the same CDR3. This chain links TRBV27 with TRBJ1-4, with 7 bases matching TRBD1. Germline loops: CDR1 MNHEY, CDR2 SMNVEV (reference sequence). V lost 1 base to trimming and J lost 6 bases; unmatched junction nucleotides: 5. There are 15 residues in the CDR3. CDR3 coding DNA: TGTGCCAGCAGTTTATGGGGTCAGGGGGATGAAAAACTGTTTTTT. Translating it yields CASSLWGQGDEKLFF.

CDR3 nucleotide sequence: TGTGCCAGCATCGGGCAGGGGGCTAGCCCCCTCCACTTT. Translation: CASIGQGASPLHF. This chain connects TRBV6-1 to TRBJ1-6; 8 nucleotides align to TRBD1. After removal of 7 bases from V and 13 bases from J, the junction contained 9 bases not matched to a gene. The length of the CDR3 is 13 residues. Germline V lookup: CDR1 MNHNS, CDR2 SASEGT.

The chain combines TRBV6-2 or TRBV6-3 with TRBJ1-2; D unresolved. The CDR3 contains 13 residues. CDR1 is MNHEY and CDR2 is SVGEGT in the germline V gene. Trimming removed 5 bases at V and 2 bases at J, with 9 bases between. This CDR3 reads CASSLDGNYGYTF. In DNA, the CDR3 is TGTGCCAGCAGTCTAGACGGAAACTATGGCTACACCTTC.